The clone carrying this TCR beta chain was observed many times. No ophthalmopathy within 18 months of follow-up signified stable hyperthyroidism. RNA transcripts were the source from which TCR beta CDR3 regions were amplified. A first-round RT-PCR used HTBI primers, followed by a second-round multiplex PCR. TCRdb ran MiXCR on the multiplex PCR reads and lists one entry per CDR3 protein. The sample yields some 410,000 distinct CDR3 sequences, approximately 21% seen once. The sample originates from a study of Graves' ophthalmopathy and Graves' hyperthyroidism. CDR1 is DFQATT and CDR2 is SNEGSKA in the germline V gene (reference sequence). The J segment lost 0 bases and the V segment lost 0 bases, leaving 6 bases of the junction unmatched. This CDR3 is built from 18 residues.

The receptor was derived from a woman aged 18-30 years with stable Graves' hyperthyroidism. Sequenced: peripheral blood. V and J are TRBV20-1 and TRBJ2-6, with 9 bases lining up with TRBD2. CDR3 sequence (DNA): TGCAGTGCTAGAGATCGGCGGGGGGGAAGCTCTGGGGCCAACGTCCTGACTTTC. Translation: CSARDRRGGSSGANVLTF.